These T cell receptor beta chains were read from a single sample in a study of cytomegalovirus exposure and HLA in healthy donors. TCRdb's table, derived via immunoSEQ multiplex PCR, lists solely in-frame clones and lacks some. The sample holds around 160,000 clones, roughly four fifths seen once. The sample was PBMCs. The receptors were gathered from a man aged 35-49 years in good health and CMV-seropositive. CDR3s include the opening cysteine and the closing phenylalanine or tryptophan.

V	J	CDR3
TRBV29-1	TRBJ2-1	CSVEVAGGLGRGNEQFF
TRBV6-6	TRBJ1-2	CASSYSKLDYGYTF
TRBV27	TRBJ1-1	CASSPQGATNTEAFF
TRBV6-5	TRBJ1-1	CASSSASRVWAFF
TRBV7-9	TRBJ2-1	CASSDRLAGDGNEQFF
TRBV28	TRBJ2-1	CASSVRGQVFNEQFF
TRBV6-1	TRBJ2-3	CASSELGGSLTDTQYF
TRBV5-1	TRBJ2-1	CASSRLVSGGQNEQFF
TRBV18	TRBJ2-7	CASSPPSSGRYEQYF
TRBV28	TRBJ1-1	CASSLMGTGNTEAFF
TRBV19	TRBJ2-7	CASSIDGPYEQYF
TRBV7-6	TRBJ2-7	CASSLVGQGLEEQYF
TRBV29-1	TRBJ1-3	CSGGQGNTIYF
TRBV5-1	TRBJ2-3	CASSIDRSRNEQYF
TRBV7-2	TRBJ2-1	CASSFRGTSGYNEQFF
TRBV19	TRBJ2-1	CASSIDDLNSYNEQFF
TRBV9	TRBJ2-3	CASSITGTSTDTQYF
TRBV5-1	TRBJ2-1	CASSSYAYPSYNEQFF
TRBV19	TRBJ1-1	CASSIDHGVGAFF
TRBV5-1	TRBJ2-3	CASSLEAGGRVGDTQYF
TRBV4-3	TRBJ2-1	CASSQDSGVGGNEQFF
TRBV7-9	TRBJ2-7	CASSPRTSGSLVRSYEQYF
TRBV20-1	TRBJ2-7	CSARVRHEQYF
TRBV4-1	TRBJ1-4	CASSRRAPNEKLFF
TRBV7-3	TRBJ2-2	CASSLNVAEGNTGELFF
TRBV28	TRBJ2-4	CASSADSSTFNIQYF
TRBV9	TRBJ1-5	CASSLNGQGNQPQHF
TRBV19	TRBJ1-2	CASSSQGANYGYTF
TRBV7-8	TRBJ1-1	CASSQNSGSGFAFF
TRBV7-8	TRBJ2-7	CASSFAGTGGEQYF
TRBV15	TRBJ2-7	CATSRDLADSYEQYF
TRBV6-1	TRBJ2-7	CASSEAGRGEQYF
TRBV18	TRBJ2-3	CASSPRDSTDTQYF
TRBV7-9	TRBJ1-2	CSSSLSSVEGDYGYTF
TRBV5-1	TRBJ2-1	CASSGRGLGEQFF
TRBV30	TRBJ1-2	CAWSGTANYGYTF
TRBV6-6	TRBJ2-5	CASSFRQGIRETQYF
TRBV28	TRBJ1-2	CASSRGAQPRGGYTF
TRBV10-3	TRBJ1-1	CAIVTGGEAFF
TRBV4-2	TRBJ2-1	CASSQRDSLSSYNEQFF
TRBV27	TRBJ1-2	CASSLAGTGGFYGYTF
TRBV6-5	TRBJ2-2	CASTERRNTGELFF
TRBV21-1	TRBJ1-2	CASSTDTGTGLYGYTF
TRBV28	TRBJ2-7	CASMKSGGGVYEQYF
TRBV18	TRBJ1-5	CASSPPGTRDQPQHF
TRBV27	NA	CASSDPWGTDGREQYF